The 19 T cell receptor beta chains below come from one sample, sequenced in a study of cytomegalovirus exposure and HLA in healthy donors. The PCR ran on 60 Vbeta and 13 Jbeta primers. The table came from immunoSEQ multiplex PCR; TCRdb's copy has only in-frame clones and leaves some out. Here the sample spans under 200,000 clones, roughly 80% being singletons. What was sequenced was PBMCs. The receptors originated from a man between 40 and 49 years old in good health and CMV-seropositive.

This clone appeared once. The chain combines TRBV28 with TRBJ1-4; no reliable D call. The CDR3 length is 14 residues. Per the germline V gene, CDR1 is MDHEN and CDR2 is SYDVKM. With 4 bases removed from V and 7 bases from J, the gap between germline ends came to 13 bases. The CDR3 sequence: CASSSAQLGEKLFF. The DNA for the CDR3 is TGTGCCAGCAGTTCGGCCCAGCTAGGTGAAAAACTGTTTTTT.

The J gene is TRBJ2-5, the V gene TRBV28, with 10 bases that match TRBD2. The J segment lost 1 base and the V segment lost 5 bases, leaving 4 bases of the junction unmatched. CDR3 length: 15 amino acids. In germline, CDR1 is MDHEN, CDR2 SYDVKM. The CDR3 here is CASSPSGGFQETQYF. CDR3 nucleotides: TGTGCCAGCAGTCCTAGCGGGGGATTCCAAGAGACCCAGTACTTC.

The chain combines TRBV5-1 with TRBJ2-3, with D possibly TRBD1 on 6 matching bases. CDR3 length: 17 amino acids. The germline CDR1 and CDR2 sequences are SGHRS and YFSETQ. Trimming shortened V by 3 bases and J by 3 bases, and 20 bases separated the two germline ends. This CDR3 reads CASSSGQSGGVTDTQYF. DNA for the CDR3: TGCGCCAGCAGCTCAGGACAGTCGGGCGGTGTTACAGATACGCAGTATTTT.

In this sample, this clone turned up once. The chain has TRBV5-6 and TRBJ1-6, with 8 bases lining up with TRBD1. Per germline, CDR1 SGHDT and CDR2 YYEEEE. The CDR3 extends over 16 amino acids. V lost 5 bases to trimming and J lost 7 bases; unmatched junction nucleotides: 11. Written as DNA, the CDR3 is TGTGCCAGCAGATACGGACAGGGTTCGGCCAATTCACCCCTCCACTTT. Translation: CASRYGQGSANSPLHF. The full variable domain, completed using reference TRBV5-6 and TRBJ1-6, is DAGVTQSPTHLIKTRGQQVTLRCSPKSGHDTVSWYQQALGQGPQFIFQYYEEEERQRGNFPDRFSGHQFPNYSSELNVNALLLGDSALYLCASRYGQGSANSPLHFGNGTRLTVT.

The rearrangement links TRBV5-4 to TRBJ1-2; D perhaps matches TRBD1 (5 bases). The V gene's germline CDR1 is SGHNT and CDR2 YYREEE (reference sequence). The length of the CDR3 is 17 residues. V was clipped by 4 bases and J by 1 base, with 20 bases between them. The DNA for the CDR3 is TGTGCCAGCAGCCTTGGTGGGGCAGGCGGGGTTAACTATGGCTACACCTTC. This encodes CASSLGGAGGVNYGYTF.

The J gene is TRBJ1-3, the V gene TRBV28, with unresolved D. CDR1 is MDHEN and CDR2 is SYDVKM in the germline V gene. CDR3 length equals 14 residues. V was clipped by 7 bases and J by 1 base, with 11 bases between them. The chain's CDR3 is CASKEGGSGNTIYF. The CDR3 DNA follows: TGTGCCAGCAAAGAGGGTGGGTCTGGAAACACCATATATTTT.

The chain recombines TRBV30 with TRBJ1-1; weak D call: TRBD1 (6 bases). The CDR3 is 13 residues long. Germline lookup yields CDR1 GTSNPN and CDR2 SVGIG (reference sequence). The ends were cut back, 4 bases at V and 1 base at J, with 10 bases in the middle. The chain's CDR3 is CAWMGHRNTEAFF. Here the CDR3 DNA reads TGTGCCTGGATGGGACACCGGAACACTGAAGCTTTCTTT.

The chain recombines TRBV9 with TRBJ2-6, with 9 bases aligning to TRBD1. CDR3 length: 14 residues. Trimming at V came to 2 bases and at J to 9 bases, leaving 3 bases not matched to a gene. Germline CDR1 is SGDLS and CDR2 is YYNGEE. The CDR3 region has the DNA TGTGCCAGCAGCGTGGACAGGGGACACAACGTCCTGACTTTC. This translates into CASSVDRGHNVLTF.

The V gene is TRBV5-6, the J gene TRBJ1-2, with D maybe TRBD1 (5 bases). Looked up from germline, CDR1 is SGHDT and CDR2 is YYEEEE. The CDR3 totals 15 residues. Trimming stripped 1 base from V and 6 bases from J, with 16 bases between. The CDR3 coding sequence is TGTGCCAGCAGCTTGTGGGGGGACGTATGGGATGGCTACACCTTC. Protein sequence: CASSLWGDVWDGYTF. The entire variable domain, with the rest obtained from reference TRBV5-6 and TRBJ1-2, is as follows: DAGVTQSPTHLIKTRGQQVTLRCSPKSGHDTVSWYQQALGQGPQFIFQYYEEEERQRGNFPDRFSGHQFPNYSSELNVNALLLGDSALYLCASSLWGDVWDGYTFGSGTRLTVV.

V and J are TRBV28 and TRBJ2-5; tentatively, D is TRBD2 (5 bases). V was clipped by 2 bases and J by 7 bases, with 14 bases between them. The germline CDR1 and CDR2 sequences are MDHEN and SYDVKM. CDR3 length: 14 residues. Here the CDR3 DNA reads TGTGCCAGCAGTTTAAGGCGGGCACGGGGGACCCAGTACTTC. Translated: CASSLRRARGTQYF. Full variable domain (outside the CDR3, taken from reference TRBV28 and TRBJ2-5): DVKVTQSSRYLVKRTGEKVFLECVQDMDHENMFWYRQDPGLGLRLIYFSYDVKMKEKGDIPEGYSVSREKKERFSLILESASTNQTSMYLCASSLRRARGTQYFGPGTRLLVL.

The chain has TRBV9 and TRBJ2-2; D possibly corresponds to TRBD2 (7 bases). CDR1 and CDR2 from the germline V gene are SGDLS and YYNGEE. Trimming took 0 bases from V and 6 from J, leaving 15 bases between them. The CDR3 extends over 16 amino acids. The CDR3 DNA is TGTGCCAGCAGCGTAGCGGGGGGCCTTCCCGCCGGGGAGCTGTTTTTT. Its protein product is CASSVAGGLPAGELFF.

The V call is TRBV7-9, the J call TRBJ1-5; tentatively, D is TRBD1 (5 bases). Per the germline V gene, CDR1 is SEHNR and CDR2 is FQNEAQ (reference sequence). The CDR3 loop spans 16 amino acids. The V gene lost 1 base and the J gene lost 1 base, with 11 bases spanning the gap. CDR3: CASSLVGQGSNQPQHF. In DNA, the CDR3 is TGTGCCAGCAGCTTAGTAGGGCAGGGCAGCAATCAGCCCCAGCATTTT.

DNA of the CDR3: TGCGCCAGCAGCCAAGATATGGGACAGGGGATTTCACCCCTCCACTTT. Translation gives CASSQDMGQGISPLHF. This sequence joins TRBV4-1 and TRBJ1-6, with 10 positions matching TRBD1. The CDR3 is made up of 16 amino acids. Germline V lookup: CDR1 MGHRA, CDR2 YSYEKL. V lost 0 bases and J lost 9; bases outside the gene matches: 5.

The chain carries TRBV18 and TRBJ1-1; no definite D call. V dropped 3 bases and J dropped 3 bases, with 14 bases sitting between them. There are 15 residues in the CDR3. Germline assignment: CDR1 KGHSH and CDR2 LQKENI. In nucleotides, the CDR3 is TGTGCCAGCTCACCTTCCGACTCGAGGGACACTGAAGCTTTCTTT. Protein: CASSPSDSRDTEAFF. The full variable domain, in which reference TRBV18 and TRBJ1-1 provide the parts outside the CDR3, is NAGVMQNPRHLVRRRGQEARLRCSPMKGHSHVYWYRQLPEEGLKFMVYLQKENIIDESGMPKERFSAEFPKEGPSILRIQQVVRGDSAAYFCASSPSDSRDTEAFFGQGTRLTVV.

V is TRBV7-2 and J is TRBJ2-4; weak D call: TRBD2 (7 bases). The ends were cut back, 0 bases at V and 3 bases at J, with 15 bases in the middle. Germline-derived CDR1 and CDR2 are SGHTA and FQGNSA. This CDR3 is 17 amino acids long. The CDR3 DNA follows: TGTGCCAGCAGCTTAGCGGGGGTGGGAGGGGGCAAAAACATTCAGTACTTC. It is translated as CASSLAGVGGGKNIQYF.

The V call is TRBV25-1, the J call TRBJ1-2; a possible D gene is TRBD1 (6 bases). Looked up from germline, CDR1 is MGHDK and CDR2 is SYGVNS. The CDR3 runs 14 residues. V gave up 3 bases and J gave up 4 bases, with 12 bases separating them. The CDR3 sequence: CASSEGQSFYGYTF. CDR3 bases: TGTGCCAGCAGTGAGGGACAAAGCTTCTATGGCTACACCTTC.

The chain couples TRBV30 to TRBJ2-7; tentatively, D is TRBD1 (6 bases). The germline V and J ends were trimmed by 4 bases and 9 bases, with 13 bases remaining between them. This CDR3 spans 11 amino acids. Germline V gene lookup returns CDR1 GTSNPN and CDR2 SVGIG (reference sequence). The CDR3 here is CAWTSGVRQYF. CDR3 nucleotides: TGTGCCTGGACTTCAGGGGTTCGGCAGTACTTC.

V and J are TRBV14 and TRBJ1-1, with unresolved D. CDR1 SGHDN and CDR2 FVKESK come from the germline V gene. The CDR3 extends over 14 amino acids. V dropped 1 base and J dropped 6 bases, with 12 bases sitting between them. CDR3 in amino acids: CASSQVPGSAEAFF. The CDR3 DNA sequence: TGTGCCAGCAGCCAAGTTCCGGGGTCGGCTGAAGCTTTCTTT.

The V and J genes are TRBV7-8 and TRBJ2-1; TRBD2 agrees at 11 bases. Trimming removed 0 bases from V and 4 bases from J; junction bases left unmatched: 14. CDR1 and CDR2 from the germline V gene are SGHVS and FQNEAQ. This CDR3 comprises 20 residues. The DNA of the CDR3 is TGTGCCAGCAGCTTAGCGTCAAGGCTAGCGGGGGGCAGCCTTTACAATGAGCAGTTCTTC. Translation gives CASSLASRLAGGSLYNEQFF.